What follows are 19 T cell receptor beta chains derived from one specimen sequenced in a study of T cells in localized non-small cell lung cancer. TCRdb's table, derived via immunoSEQ multiplex PCR, lists solely in-frame clones and lacks some. The table lists around 3,000 clones, under 30% of them singletons. The material sequenced was normal lung tissue next to the tumor, taken before any cancer treatment. The receptors originated from a male donor aged 60 or over with stage II lung adenocarcinoma.

V and J are TRBV12-2 and TRBJ2-2; the table's D call, TRBD1, has no DNA check behind it. TRBV12-2 corresponds to a pseudogene. The CDR3 totals 17 residues. The CDR3 protein is CATLPGQVFSNTGELFF. The CDR3 nucleotides read TGTGCCACCCTTCCGGGACAGGTGTTTTCGAACACCGGGGAGCTGTTTTTT.

This clone qualifies as medium-sized. This chain connects TRBV28 to TRBJ1-3; no definite D call. CDR1 is MDHEN, CDR2 SYDVKM, per germline. The CDR3 sequence is 14 residues long. Trimming cost V 2 bases and J 0 bases, with 5 bases left between them. In nucleotides, the CDR3 is TGTGCCAGCAGTTTAACAGCCTCTGGAAACACCATATATTTT. The encoded protein is CASSLTASGNTIYF.

J is TRBJ2-2 and V is TRBV18; 8 bases are a match to TRBD2. V gave up 6 bases and J gave up 4 bases; unmatched junction bases: 7. CDR1 is KGHSH and CDR2 is LQKENI in the germline V gene. The CDR3 totals 15 residues. The CDR3 here is CASSEAGGRTGELFF. The CDR3 bases are TGTGCCAGCTCGGAGGCGGGGGGCCGCACCGGGGAGCTGTTTTTT. The variable domain in full, with the rest retrieved from reference TRBV18 and TRBJ2-2, is NAGVMQNPRHLVRRRGQEARLRCSPMKGHSHVYWYRQLPEEGLKFMVYLQKENIIDESGMPKERFSAEFPKEGPSILRIQQVVRGDSAAYFCASSEAGGRTGELFFGEGSRLTVL.

The J gene is TRBJ1-2, the V gene TRBV30; no firm D call. The CDR3 covers 14 residues. Germline values: CDR1 GTSNPN, CDR2 SVGIG (reference sequence). The germline V and J ends were trimmed by 4 bases and 6 bases, with 18 bases remaining between them. CDR3 DNA sequence: TGTGCCTGGATCCGTCGGGTTTTGGGCGATGGCTACACCTTC. It specifies CAWIRRVLGDGYTF.

The DNA of the CDR3 is TGTGCCTGGAACTATGGGGGCGGAACGAGCACTGAAGCTTTCTTT. Protein: CAWNYGGGTSTEAFF. The rearrangement uses TRBV30 and TRBJ1-1; D possibly corresponds to TRBD1 (6 bases). The CDR3 consists of 15 residues. V gave up 4 bases and J gave up 4 bases, with 19 bases separating them. The germline V gene has CDR1 GTSNPN and CDR2 SVGIG (reference sequence).

V and J are TRBV6-8 and TRBJ1-3; perhaps TRBD1 as D (6 bases). The germline V and J ends were trimmed by 2 bases and 1 base, with 9 bases remaining between them. The CDR3 sequence is 15 residues long. Germline V CDR1 and CDR2: MNHGY, SAAAGT. CDR3 protein: CASSYDRTSGNTIYF. As DNA, the CDR3 is TGTGCCAGCAGTTACGACAGGACATCTGGAAACACCATATATTTT.

The rearrangement uses TRBV5-1 and TRBJ1-1; no clear D gene. The CDR3 runs to 14 residues. With 1 base removed from V and 0 bases from J, the gap between germline ends came to 7 bases. Germline V gene sequence: CDR1 SGHRS, CDR2 YFSETQ. The CDR3 here is CASSLREMNTEAFF. The CDR3 nucleotides read TGCGCCAGCAGCTTGCGGGAAATGAACACTGAAGCTTTCTTT.

This clone has a count of ten or more. The chain is built from TRBV1 and TRBJ2-5; the table's D call, TRBD1, has no DNA check behind it. TRBV1 counts as a pseudogene. The CDR3 runs to 14 residues. The CDR3 region has the DNA TGCGCCAGCAGTCTAACACAGGGGGCAGAGACCCAGTACTTC. Translation gives CASSLTQGAETQYF.

This clone is termed large. The chain couples TRBV14 to TRBJ2-7; TRBD2 matches at 10 bases. The CDR3 is 15 residues long. Germline CDR1 reads SGHDN; CDR2 reads FVKESK. After removal of 1 base from V and 7 bases from J, the junction contained 7 bases not matched to a gene. The CDR3: CASSQGLAGVWEQYF. The CDR3 bases are TGTGCCAGCAGCCAAGGGCTAGCGGGAGTATGGGAGCAGTACTTC. Variable domain in full (rest from reference TRBV14 and TRBJ2-7): EAGVTQFPSHSVIEKGQTVTLRCDPISGHDNLYWYRRVMGKEIKFLLHFVKESKQDESGMPNNRFLAERTGGTYSTLKVQPAELEDSGVYFCASSQGLAGVWEQYFGPGTRLTVT.

For the CDR3, the DNA is TGTGCCAGTAGTGGGGGGCTGAATCAGCCCCAGCATTTT. As protein: CASSGGLNQPQHF. The gene calls are TRBV19 and TRBJ1-5, with D perhaps matching TRBD1 (6 bases). The V end was cut by 5 bases, the J end by 4 bases, with 9 bases between. The CDR3 consists of 13 residues. Germline lookup yields CDR1 LNHDA and CDR2 SQIVND (reference sequence).

The chain has TRBV9 and TRBJ2-1; TRBD2 agrees at 9 bases. CDR3 length: 16 residues. Germline V gives CDR1 SGDLS, CDR2 YYNGEE. J was trimmed by 2 bases and V by 0 bases; bases with no gene match: 3. In DNA, the CDR3 is TGTGCCAGCAGCGTAGGACTAGCGGAGACCTACAATGAGCAGTTCTTC. It specifies CASSVGLAETYNEQFF.

This chain joins TRBV6-8 and TRBJ2-7; possible D gene TRBD1, 7 bases. The CDR3 contains 14 residues. Trimming took 10 bases from V and 2 from J, leaving 18 bases between them. Germline CDR1 MNHGY, CDR2 SAAAGT. CDR3 coding DNA: TGTGCCATCACGGCGGGACAGTTCACCTACGAGCAGTACTTC. It specifies CAITAGQFTYEQYF.

This clone was seen only a few times. The DNA for the CDR3 is TGTGCCAGCAGAGACCGTTCCTACGAGCAGTACTTC. Its protein is CASRDRSYEQYF. The rearrangement joins TRBV6-8 to TRBJ2-7, with D hard to call. Trimming left V 6 bases short and J 1 base short, with 7 bases between. Germline lookup yields CDR1 MNHGY and CDR2 SAAAGT. This CDR3 region has 12 residues.

This rearrangement joins TRBV9 to TRBJ2-7; 15 nucleotides agree with TRBD2. With V trimmed by 5 bases and J by 0 bases, 3 bases remained unmatched. Germline lookup yields CDR1 SGDLS and CDR2 YYNGEE. This CDR3 has 16 residues. This chain's CDR3 is CASRGTSGGRSYEQYF. As DNA, the CDR3 is TGTGCCAGCAGAGGGACTAGCGGGGGGCGCTCCTACGAGCAGTACTTC.

This clone is large by share. The chain is built from TRBV11-3 and TRBJ2-1, with D perhaps being TRBD1 or TRBD2 (5 bases each). The CDR3 has 15 amino acids. The germline CDR1 and CDR2 sequences are SGHNT and YENEEA. V was cut by 5 bases and J by 3 bases, with 14 bases left in between. As DNA, the CDR3 is TGTGCCAGCAGCCGCGACGGGACGATCTACAATGAGCAGTTCTTC. Translation: CASSRDGTIYNEQFF.

This chain uses TRBV12-1 with TRBJ2-7; the table names TRBD1, a call not compared with the DNA. TRBV12-1 is reported as a pseudogene. There are 17 residues in the CDR3. In DNA, the CDR3 is TGTGCCAGCAGTTCCATCCTCCCGTTGGACAGCAACTACGAGCAGTACTTC. Translated: CASSSILPLDSNYEQYF.

The rearrangement uses TRBV23-1 and TRBJ1-4; D is possibly TRBD1 (5 bases). TRBV23-1 is noted as an ORF with a role that remains uncertain. Trimming pared 4 bases from V and 6 bases from J, leaving 24 bases between. The CDR3 length is 18 residues. CDR3 nucleotides: TGCGCCAGCAGTCTACGGGTGATCTTCGTGGGGGGGGATGAAAAACTGTTTTTT. Translating it yields CASSLRVIFVGGDEKLFF.

This clone was counted a few times. The DNA is omitted, as the CDR3 cannot be located on it reliably, and the CDR3 follows TCRdb's listing. The CDR3 loop is CAWSVIRFGELFF. This sequence joins TRBV30 and TRBJ2-2; the table assigns TRBD2, which was not confirmed against the DNA. The CDR3 has 13 amino acids, counting both end residues. In germline, CDR1 is GTSNPN, CDR2 SVGIG (reference sequence).

The rearrangement links TRBV19 to TRBJ1-1, with D perhaps TRBD1 (6 bases). V was trimmed by 7 bases and J by 4 bases, leaving 16 bases between them. CDR3 length: 14 amino acids. Per the germline V gene, CDR1 is LNHDA and CDR2 is SQIVND (reference sequence). The CDR3 here is CASNTGGGPTEAFF. CDR3 coding DNA: TGTGCCAGTAACACGGGGGGGGGCCCCACTGAAGCTTTCTTT.